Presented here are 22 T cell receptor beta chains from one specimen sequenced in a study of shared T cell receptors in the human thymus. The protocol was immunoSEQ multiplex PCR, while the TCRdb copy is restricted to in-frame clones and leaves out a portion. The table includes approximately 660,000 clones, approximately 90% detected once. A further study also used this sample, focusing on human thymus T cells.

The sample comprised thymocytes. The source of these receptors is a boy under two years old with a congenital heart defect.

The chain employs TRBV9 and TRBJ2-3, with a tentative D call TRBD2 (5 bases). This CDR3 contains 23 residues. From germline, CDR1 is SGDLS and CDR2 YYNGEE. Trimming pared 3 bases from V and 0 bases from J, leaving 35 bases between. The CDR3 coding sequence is TGTGCCAGCAGCGGTCCTGGAACCCACGCCCTACTAGAGGCTAAACGGAGCACAGATACGCAGTATTTT. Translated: CASSGPGTHALLEAKRSTDTQYF.

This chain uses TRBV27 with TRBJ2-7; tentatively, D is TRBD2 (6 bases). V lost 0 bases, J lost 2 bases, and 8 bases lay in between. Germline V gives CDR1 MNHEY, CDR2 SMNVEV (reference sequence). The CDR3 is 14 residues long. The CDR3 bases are TGTGCCAGCAGTTTATCGATAGCGGCCTACGAGCAGTACTTC. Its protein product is CASSLSIAAYEQYF.

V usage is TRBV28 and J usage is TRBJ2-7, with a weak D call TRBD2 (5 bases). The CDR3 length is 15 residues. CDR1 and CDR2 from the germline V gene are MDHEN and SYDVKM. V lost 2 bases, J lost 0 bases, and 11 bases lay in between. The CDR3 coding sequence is TGTGCCAGCAGTTTAGGGAGACCCAGCTCCTACGAGCAGTACTTC. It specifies CASSLGRPSSYEQYF.

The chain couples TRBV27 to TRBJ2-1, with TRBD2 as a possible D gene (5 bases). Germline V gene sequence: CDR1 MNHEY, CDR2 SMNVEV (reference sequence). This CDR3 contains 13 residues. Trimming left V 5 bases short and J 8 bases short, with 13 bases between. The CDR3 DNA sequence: TGTGCCAGCAGTCCACTAGGGTGCGATGAGCAGTTCTTC. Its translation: CASSPLGCDEQFF.

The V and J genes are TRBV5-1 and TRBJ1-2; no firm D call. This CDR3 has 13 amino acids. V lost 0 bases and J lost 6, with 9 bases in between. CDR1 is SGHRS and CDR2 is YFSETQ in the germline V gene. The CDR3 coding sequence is TGCGCCAGCAGCTTGGTTGTAGCCGATGGCTACACCTTC. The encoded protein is CASSLVVADGYTF. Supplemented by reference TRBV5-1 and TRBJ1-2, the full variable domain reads KAGVTQTPRYLIKTRGQQVTLSCSPISGHRSVSWYQQTPGQGLQFLFEYFSETQRNKGNFPGRFSGRQFSNSRSEMNVSTLELGDSALYLCASSLVVADGYTFGSGTRLTVV.

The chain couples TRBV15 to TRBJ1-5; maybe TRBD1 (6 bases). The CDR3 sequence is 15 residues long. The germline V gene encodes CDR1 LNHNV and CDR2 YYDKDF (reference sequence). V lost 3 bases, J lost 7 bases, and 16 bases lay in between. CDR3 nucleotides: TGTGCCACCAGCAGCACACAGGGCCGGTGGCAGCCCCAGCATTTT. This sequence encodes CATSSTQGRWQPQHF.

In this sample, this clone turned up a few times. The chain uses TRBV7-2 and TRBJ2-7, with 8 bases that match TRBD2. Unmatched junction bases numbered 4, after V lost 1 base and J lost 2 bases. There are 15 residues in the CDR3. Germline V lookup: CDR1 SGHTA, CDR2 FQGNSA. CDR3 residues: CASSLVLAEAYEQYF. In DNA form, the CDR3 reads TGTGCCAGCAGCTTAGTACTAGCGGAAGCCTACGAGCAGTACTTC.

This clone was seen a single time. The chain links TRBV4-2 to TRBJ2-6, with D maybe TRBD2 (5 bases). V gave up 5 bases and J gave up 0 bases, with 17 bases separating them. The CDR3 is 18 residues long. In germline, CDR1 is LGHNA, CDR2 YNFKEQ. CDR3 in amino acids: CASSLATRMSSGANVLTF. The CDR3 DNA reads TGTGCCAGCAGCTTAGCGACAAGGATGAGCTCTGGGGCCAACGTCCTGACTTTC.

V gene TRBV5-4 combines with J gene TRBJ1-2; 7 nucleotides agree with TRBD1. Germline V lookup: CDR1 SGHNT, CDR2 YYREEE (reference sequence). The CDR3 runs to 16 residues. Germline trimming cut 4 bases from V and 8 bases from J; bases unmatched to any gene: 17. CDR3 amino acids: CASSPSLKGASGGYTF. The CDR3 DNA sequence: TGTGCCAGCAGCCCATCTTTAAAGGGGGCGTCGGGAGGCTACACCTTC. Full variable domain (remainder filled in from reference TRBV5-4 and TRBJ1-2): ETGVTQSPTHLIKTRGQQVTLRCSSQSGHNTVSWYQQALGQGPQFIFQYYREEENGRGNFPPRFSGLQFPNYSSELNVNALELDDSALYLCASSPSLKGASGGYTFGSGTRLTVV.

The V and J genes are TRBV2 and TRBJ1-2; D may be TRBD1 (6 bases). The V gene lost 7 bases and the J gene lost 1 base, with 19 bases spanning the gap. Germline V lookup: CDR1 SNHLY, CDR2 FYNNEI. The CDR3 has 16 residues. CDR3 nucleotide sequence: TGTGCCAGCACCACCCGACAGGAGCGACTTAACTATGGCTACACCTTC. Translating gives CASTTRQERLNYGYTF.

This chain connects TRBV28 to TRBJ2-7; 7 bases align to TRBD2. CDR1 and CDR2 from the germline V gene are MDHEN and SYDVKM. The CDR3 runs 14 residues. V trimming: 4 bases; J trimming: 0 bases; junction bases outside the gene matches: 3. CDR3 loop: CASSWAGVSYEQYF. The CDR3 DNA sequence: TGTGCCAGCAGTTGGGCGGGAGTCTCCTACGAGCAGTACTTC.

In DNA form, the CDR3 reads TGCGCCAGCCCTGTCTCCTCCTATGGCTACACCTTC. Its translation is CASPVSSYGYTF. The chain recombines TRBV10-1 with TRBJ1-2; the D is unclear. CDR3 length: 12 amino acids. Trimming removed 8 bases at V and 4 bases at J, with 11 bases between. Germline-derived CDR1 and CDR2 are WNHNN and SYGVQD (reference sequence).

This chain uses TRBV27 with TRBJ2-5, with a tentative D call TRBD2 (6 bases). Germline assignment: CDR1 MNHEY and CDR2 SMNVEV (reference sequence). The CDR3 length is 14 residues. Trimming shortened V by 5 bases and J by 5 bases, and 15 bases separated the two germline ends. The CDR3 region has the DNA TGTGCCAGCAGTCCTAGGACGGAGGGGGAGACCCAGTACTTC. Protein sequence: CASSPRTEGETQYF.

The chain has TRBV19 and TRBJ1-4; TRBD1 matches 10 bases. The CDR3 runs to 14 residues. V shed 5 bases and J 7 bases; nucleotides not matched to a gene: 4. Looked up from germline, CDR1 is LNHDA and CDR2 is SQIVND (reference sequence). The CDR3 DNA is TGTGCCAGTAGTCCTGACAGGGGGCCTGAAAAACTGTTTTTT. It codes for CASSPDRGPEKLFF.

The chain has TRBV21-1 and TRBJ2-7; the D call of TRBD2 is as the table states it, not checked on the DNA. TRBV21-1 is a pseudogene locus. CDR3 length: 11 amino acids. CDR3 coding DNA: TGTGCCAGCTGTCTCTCCTACGAGCAGTACTTC. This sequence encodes CASCLSYEQYF.

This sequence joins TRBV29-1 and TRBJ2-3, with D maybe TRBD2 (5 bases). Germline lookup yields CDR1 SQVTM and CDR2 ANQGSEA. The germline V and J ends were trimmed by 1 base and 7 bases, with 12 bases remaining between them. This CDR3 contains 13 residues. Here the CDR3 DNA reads TGCAGCGTTGAAGCCCGGAGGTCCAATACGCAGTATTTT. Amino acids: CSVEARRSNTQYF.

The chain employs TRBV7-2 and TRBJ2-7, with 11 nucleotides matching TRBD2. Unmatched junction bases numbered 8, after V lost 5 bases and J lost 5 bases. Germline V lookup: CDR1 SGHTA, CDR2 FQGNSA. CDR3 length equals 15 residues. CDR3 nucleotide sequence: TGTGCCAGCAGCGATTCCGGGACTAGCGGACACGAGCAGTACTTC. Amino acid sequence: CASSDSGTSGHEQYF.

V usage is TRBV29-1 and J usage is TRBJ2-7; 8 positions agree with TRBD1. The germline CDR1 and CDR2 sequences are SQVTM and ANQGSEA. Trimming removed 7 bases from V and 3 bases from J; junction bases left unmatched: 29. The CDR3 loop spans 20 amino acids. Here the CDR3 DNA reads TGCAGCGGGACAGGGATGTTCGAACTGAGCCTGTTCCTATGTGGCTACGAGCAGTACTTC. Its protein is CSGTGMFELSLFLCGYEQYF.

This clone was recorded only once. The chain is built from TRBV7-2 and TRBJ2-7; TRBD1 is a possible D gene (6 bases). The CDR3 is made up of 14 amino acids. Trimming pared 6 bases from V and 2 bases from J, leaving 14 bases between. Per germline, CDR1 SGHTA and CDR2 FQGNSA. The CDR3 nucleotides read TGTGCCAGCAGAGCGGCCGGGACAACCTACGAGCAGTACTTC. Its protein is CASRAAGTTYEQYF.

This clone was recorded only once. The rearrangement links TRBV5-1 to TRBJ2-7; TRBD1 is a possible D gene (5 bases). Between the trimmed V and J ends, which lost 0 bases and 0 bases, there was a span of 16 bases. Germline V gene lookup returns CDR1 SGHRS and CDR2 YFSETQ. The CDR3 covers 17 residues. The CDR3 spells CASSLAPFPRGSYEQYF. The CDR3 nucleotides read TGCGCCAGCAGCTTGGCGCCGTTCCCTAGGGGCTCCTACGAGCAGTACTTC.

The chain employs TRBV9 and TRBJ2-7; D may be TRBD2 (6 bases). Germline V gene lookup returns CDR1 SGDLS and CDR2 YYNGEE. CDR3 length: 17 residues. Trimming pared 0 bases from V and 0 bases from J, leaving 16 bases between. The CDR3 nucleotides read TGTGCCAGCAGCGTAGTATTCGGGCGGGACCGCTCCTACGAGCAGTACTTC. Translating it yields CASSVVFGRDRSYEQYF. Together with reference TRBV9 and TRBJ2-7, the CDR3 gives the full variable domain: DSGVTQTPKHLITATGQRVTLRCSPRSGDLSVYWYQQSLDQGLQFLIQYYNGEERAKGNILERFSAQQFPDLHSELNLSSLELGDSALYFCASSVVFGRDRSYEQYFGPGTRLTVT.

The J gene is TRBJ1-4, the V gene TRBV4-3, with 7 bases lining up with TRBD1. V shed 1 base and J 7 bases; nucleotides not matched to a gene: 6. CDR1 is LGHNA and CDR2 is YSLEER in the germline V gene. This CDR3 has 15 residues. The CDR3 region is CASSQGADRSEKLFF. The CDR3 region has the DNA TGCGCCAGCAGCCAAGGGGCGGACAGGAGTGAAAAACTGTTTTTT.